The TCR beta chain described here comes from a study of cytomegalovirus exposure and HLA in healthy donors. Study information: Some 180 million T cells yielded 100 million or so unique TCR beta sequences in earlier analysis.

PCR used 60 Vbeta primers and 13 Jbeta primers. TCRdb keeps only in-frame clones here, not all; method: immunoSEQ multiplex PCR. Its listing shows about 140,000 clones. V lost 0 bases, J lost 0 bases, and 9 bases lay in between. This CDR3 spans 15 amino acids. The V gene's germline CDR1 is SGHRS and CDR2 YFSETQ. The chain has TRBV5-1 and TRBJ1-1, with D uncertain. The sequencing sample was made of PBMCs. The clonotype comes from a male donor in good health and CMV-seronegative. The CDR3 sequence is CASSLVSGMNTEAFF. CDR3 DNA sequence: TGCGCCAGCAGCTTGGTCTCGGGAATGAACACTGAAGCTTTCTTT.